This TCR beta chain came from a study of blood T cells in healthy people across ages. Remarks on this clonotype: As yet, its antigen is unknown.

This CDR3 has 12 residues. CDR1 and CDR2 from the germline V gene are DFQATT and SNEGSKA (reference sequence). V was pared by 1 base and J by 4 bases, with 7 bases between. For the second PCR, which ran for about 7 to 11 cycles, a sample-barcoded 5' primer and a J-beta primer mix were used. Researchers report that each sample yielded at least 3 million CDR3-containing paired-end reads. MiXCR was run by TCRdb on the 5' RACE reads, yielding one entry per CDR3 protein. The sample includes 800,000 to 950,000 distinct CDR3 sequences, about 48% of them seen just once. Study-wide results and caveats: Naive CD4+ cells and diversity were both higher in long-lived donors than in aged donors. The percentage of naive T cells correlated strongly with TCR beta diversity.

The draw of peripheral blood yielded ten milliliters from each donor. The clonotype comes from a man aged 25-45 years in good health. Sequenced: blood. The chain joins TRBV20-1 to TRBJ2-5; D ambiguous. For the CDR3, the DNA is TGCAGTGCTAGAGCTGGGGTAGAGACCCAGTACTTC. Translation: CSARAGVETQYF.